This TCR beta chain was captured by sequencing in a study of regulatory T cells in long-lasting Graves disease. The CDR3 sequence is 13 residues long. V lost 6 bases to trimming and J lost 3 bases, with 11 bases between them. CDR1 MDHEN and CDR2 SYDVKM come from the germline V gene. General observations from the study: Persistent Graves' patients showed a TCR diversity that was lower than that of newly diagnosed ones. Exclusively peripheral blood, rather than thyroid tissue, was studied.

This clonotype has ten or more counts. Its antigen remains unknown. Combining iRepertoire HTBI primers with Arm-PCR of CDR3 regions, the authors built TCR beta libraries. TCRdb fed the multiplex PCR reads into MiXCR, producing one record per CDR3 protein. The table includes roughly 560,000 distinct CDR3 sequences, more than 10% detected once. Time point noted: newly diagnosed GD, antithyroid drugs for less than 3 months. Following extraction of RNA from PBMCs, that RNA was used to make the TCR library. This same sample was also part of a study on T cells in Graves' hyperthyroidism and ophthalmopathy. That study adds: Most thyroid-expanded clonotypes above 0.001 were also found in blood.

Sample: peripheral blood mononuclear cells (PBMCs), taken at new diagnosis, from a patient treated with antithyroid drugs. The TCR originated in a woman aged 25-40 years with Graves disease. V is TRBV28 and J is TRBJ1-1; D not resolved. The CDR3 coding sequence is TGTGCCAGCAGCTTAAGCGGTGACACTGAAGCTTTCTTT. Protein product: CASSLSGDTEAFF.